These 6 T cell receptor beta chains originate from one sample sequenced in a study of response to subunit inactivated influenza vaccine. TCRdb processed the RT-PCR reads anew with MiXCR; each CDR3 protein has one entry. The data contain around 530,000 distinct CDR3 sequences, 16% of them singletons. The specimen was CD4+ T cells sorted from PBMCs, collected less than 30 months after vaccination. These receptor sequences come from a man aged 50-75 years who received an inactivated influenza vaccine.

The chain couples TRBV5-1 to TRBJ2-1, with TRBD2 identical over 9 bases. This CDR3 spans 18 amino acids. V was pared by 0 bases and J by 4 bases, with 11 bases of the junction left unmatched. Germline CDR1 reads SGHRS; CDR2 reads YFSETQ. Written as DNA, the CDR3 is TGCGCCAGCAGCTTGGAGCCTTTTGGACTAGCGACTTACAATGAGCAGTTCTTC. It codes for CASSLEPFGLATYNEQFF. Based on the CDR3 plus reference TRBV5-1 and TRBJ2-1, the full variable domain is KAGVTQTPRYLIKTRGQQVTLSCSPISGHRSVSWYQQTPGQGLQFLFEYFSETQRNKGNFPGRFSGRQFSNSRSEMNVSTLELGDSALYLCASSLEPFGLATYNEQFFGPGTRLTVL.

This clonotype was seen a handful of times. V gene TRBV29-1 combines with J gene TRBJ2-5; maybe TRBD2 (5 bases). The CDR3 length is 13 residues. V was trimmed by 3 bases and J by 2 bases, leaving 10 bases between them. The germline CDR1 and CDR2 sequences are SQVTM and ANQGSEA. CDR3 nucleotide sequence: TGCAGCGTTGAGAGCGGTTTGCAAGAGACCCAGTACTTC. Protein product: CSVESGLQETQYF.

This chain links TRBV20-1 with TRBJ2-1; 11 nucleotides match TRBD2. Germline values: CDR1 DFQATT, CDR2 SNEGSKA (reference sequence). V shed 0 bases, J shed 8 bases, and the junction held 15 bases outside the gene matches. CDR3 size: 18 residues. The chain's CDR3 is CSARDIGLAGGQLDEQFF. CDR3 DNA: TGCAGTGCTAGAGATATTGGGTTAGCGGGGGGGCAATTGGATGAGCAGTTCTTC.

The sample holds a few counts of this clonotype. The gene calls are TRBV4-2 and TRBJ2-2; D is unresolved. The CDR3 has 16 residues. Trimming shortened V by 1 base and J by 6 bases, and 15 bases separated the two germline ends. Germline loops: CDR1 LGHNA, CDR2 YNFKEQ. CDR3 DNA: TGTGCCAGCAGCCAAGTAGGGCGGATTGGGTCCGGGGAGCTGTTTTTT. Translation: CASSQVGRIGSGELFF.

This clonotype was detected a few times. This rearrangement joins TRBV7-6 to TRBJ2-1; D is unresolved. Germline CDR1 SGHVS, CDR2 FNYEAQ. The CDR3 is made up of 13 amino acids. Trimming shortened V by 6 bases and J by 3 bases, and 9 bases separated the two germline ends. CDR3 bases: TGTGCCAGCAGTCGGCCGGGCTACAATGAGCAGTTCTTC. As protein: CASSRPGYNEQFF.

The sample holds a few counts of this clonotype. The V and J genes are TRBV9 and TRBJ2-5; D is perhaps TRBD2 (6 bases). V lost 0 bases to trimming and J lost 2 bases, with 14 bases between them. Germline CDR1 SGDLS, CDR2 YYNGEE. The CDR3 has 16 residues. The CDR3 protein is CASSVGNSGPQETQYF. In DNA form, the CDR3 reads TGTGCCAGCAGCGTAGGGAATAGCGGACCGCAAGAGACCCAGTACTTC.